One sample yielded the 8 T cell receptor beta chains listed below, sequenced in a study of blood T cell repertoires in COVID-19. Assay: immunoSEQ multiplex PCR; the TCRdb copy retains only in-frame clones and omits some. The data contain about 240,000 clones, 70% to 85% of them singletons. The sample taken for sequencing was peripheral blood. The receptors stem from a woman over 75 with acute or convalescent COVID-19.

The rearrangement links TRBV12-3 or TRBV12-4 to TRBJ2-3; D call uncertain. The CDR3 length is 13 residues. Trimming took 5 bases from V and 5 from J, leaving 11 bases between them. The CDR3 coding sequence is TGTGCCAGCAGTCCCCAGGATTTAGATACGCAGTATTTT. Translating gives CASSPQDLDTQYF.

This chain joins TRBV30 and TRBJ1-2; D gene unclear. Germline CDR1 GTSNPN, CDR2 SVGIG (reference sequence). The length of the CDR3 is 11 residues. V was trimmed by 0 bases and J by 8 bases, leaving 7 bases between them. CDR3 sequence (DNA): TGTGCCTGGAGTGTGGGCGAAGGCTACACCTTC. It codes for CAWSVGEGYTF.

This clone appeared a single time. CDR3 residues: CASSRGGGAYNEQFF. Written as DNA, the CDR3 is TGCGCCAGCAGCCGTGGCGGGGGGGCCTACAATGAGCAGTTCTTC. The J gene is TRBJ2-1, the V gene TRBV5-1; TRBD2 agrees at 9 bases. This CDR3 has 15 residues. In germline, CDR1 is SGHRS, CDR2 YFSETQ. V was pared by 4 bases and J by 2 bases, with 4 bases of the junction left unmatched.

This clone was seen a few times. V usage is TRBV7-9 and J usage is TRBJ1-2; tentatively, D is TRBD1 (6 bases). The CDR3 length is 13 residues. V lost 5 bases, J lost 3 bases, and 10 bases lay in between. CDR1 is SEHNR and CDR2 is FQNEAQ in the germline V gene (reference sequence). The CDR3 DNA sequence: TGTGCCAGCAGCCCGGACAGCGACTATGGCTACACCTTC. Residues: CASSPDSDYGYTF.

A few counts support this clone. The rearrangement links TRBV18 to TRBJ1-1; D is unclear. V shed 1 base and J shed 0 bases, with 6 bases lying between them. The CDR3 extends over 14 amino acids. Germline V gene lookup returns CDR1 KGHSH and CDR2 LQKENI. The CDR3 DNA reads TGTGCCAGCTCACCACTCCAGATGAACACTGAAGCTTTCTTT. Its translation is CASSPLQMNTEAFF.

The gene calls are TRBV5-1 and TRBJ1-2, with D possibly matching TRBD1 (6 bases). The CDR3 extends over 13 amino acids. Germline lookup yields CDR1 SGHRS and CDR2 YFSETQ. The V end lost 5 bases, the J end lost 7 bases, and 15 bases lay between the germline ends. CDR3 loop: CASSQTGNFGYTF. In nucleotides, the CDR3 is TGCGCCAGCAGTCAAACAGGGAATTTTGGCTACACCTTC.

This sequence joins TRBV6-6 and TRBJ1-1, with 8 bases lining up with TRBD1. The CDR3 consists of 13 residues. Germline V gene lookup returns CDR1 MNHNY and CDR2 SVGAGI (reference sequence). V lost 11 bases, J lost 6 bases, and 11 bases stayed unmatched. The DNA for the CDR3 is TGTGCCGGATCCGGGACAGGTGGGGCTGAAGCTTTCTTT. This sequence encodes CAGSGTGGAEAFF.

The rearrangement uses TRBV3-1 (or the pseudogene TRBV3-2) and TRBJ1-2; 7 bases agree with TRBD1. The junction had 15 bases not matched to a gene; V was cut back by 3 bases and J by 8 bases. The CDR3 spans 16 residues. Germline loops: CDR1 LGHDT, CDR2 YNNKEL (reference sequence). Written as DNA, the CDR3 is TGTGCCAGCAGCCAGAATCCCGGGACAGATCCCAGAGGCTACACCTTC. As protein: CASSQNPGTDPRGYTF.